The present TCR beta chain was sequenced within a study of T cell changes during pregnancy in multiple sclerosis. The protocol was immunoSEQ multiplex PCR, while the TCRdb copy is restricted to in-frame clones and leaves out a portion. The sample yields over 70,000 clones, around 94% seen once. There are 13 residues in the CDR3. The V gene end was trimmed by 4 bases and the J gene end by 6 bases; junction bases not matched to a gene: 5. Germline lookup yields CDR1 SGHRS and CDR2 YFSETQ. The V and J genes are TRBV5-1 and TRBJ1-2, with 8 bases that match TRBD1. The source of this sequence is a female donor in good health, enrolled as a control in a pregnancy study. The sequences come from peripheral blood, collected in the third trimester of pregnancy. In nucleotides, the CDR3 is TGCGCCAGCAGCGTACAGGGGGGCGATGGCTACACCTTC. Translated, it gives CASSVQGGDGYTF.